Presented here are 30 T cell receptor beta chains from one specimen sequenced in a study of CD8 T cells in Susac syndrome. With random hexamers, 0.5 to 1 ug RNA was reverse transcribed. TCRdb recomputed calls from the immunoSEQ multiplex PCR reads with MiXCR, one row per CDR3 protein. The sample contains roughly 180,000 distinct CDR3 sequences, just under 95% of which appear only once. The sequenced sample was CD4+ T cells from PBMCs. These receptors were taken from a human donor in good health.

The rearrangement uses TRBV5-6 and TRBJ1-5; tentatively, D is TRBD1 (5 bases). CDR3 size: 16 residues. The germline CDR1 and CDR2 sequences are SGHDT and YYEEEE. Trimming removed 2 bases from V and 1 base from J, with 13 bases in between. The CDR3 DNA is TGTGCCAGCAGCTTCGCAGGGAGAATGAGCAATCAGCCCCAGCATTTT. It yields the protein CASSFAGRMSNQPQHF.

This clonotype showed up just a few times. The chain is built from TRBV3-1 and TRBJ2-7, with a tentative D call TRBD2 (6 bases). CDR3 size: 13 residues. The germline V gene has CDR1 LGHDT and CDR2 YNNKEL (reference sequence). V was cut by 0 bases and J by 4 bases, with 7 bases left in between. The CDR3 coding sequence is TGTGCCAGCAGCCAAGATCGGGGGTACGAGCAGTACTTC. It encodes CASSQDRGYEQYF.

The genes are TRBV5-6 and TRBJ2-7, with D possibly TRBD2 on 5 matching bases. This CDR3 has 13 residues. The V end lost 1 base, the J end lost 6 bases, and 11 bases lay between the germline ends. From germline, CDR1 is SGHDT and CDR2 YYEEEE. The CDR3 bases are TGTGCCAGCAGCTTGCCGGGGTCCACCGAGCAGTACTTC. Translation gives CASSLPGSTEQYF.

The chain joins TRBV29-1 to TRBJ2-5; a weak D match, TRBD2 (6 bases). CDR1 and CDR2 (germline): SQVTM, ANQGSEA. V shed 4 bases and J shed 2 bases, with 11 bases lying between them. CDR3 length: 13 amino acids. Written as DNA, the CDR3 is TGCAGCGTTGTTGGAGCGGGTCAAGAGACCCAGTACTTC. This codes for CSVVGAGQETQYF.

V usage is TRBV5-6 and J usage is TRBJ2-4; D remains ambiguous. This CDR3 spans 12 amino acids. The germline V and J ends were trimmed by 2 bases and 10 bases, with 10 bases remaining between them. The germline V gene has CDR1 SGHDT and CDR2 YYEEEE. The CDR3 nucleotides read TGTGCCAGCAGCTTAAAATCGTCGATTCAGTACTTC. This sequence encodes CASSLKSSIQYF.

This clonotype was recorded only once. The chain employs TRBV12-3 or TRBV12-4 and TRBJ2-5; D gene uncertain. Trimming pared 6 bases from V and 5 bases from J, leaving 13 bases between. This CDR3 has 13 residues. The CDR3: CASRVGSVETQYF. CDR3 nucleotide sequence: TGTGCCAGCAGGGTGGGTTCAGTGGAGACCCAGTACTTC.

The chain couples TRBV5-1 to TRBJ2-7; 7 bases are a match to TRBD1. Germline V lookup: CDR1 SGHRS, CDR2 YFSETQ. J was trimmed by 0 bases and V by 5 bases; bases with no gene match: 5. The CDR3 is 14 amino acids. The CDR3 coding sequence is TGCGCCAGCAGATCAGGGGGTTCCTCCTACGAGCAGTACTTC. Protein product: CASRSGGSSYEQYF.

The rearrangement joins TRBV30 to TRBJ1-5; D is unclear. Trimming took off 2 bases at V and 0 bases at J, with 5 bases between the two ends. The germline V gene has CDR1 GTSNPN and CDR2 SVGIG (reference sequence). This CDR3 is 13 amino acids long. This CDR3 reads CAWSYDSNQPQHF. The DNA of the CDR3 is TGTGCCTGGAGTTATGATAGCAATCAGCCCCAGCATTTT.

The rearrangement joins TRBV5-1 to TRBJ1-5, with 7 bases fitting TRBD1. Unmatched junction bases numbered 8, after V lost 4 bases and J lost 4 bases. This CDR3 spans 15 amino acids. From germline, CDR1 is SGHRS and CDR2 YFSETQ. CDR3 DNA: TGCGCCAGCAGCCTTGGACAGGTAGATAATCAGCCCCAGCATTTT. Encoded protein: CASSLGQVDNQPQHF.

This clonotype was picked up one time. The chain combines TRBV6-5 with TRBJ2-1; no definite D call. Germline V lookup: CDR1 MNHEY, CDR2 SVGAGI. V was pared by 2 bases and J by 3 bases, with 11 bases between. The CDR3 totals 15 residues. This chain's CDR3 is CASSYTHGVYNEQFF. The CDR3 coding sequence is TGTGCCAGCAGTTACACCCATGGGGTCTACAATGAGCAGTTCTTC.

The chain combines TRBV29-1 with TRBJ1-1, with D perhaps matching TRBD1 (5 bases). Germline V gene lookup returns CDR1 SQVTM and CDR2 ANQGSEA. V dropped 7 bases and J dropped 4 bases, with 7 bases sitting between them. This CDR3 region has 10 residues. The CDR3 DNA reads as TGCAGCGCGGGGGGCACTGAAGCTTTCTTT. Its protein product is CSAGGTEAFF.

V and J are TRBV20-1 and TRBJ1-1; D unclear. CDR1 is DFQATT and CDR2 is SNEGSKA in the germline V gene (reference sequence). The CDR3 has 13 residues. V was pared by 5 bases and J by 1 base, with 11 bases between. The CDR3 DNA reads TGCAGTGCTGCCCCAATGGGGAACACTGAAGCTTTCTTT. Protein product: CSAAPMGNTEAFF.

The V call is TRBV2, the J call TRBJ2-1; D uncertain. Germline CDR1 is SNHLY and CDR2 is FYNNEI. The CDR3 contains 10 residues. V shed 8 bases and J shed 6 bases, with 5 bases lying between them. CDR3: CASRVNEQFF. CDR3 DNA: TGTGCCAGCCGCGTCAATGAGCAGTTCTTC.

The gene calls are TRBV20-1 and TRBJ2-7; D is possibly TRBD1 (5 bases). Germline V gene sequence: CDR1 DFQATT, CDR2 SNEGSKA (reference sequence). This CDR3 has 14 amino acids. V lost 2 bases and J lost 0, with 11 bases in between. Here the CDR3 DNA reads TGCAGTGCTAGACGGCAGGGAAGCTCCTACGAGCAGTACTTC. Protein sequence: CSARRQGSSYEQYF.

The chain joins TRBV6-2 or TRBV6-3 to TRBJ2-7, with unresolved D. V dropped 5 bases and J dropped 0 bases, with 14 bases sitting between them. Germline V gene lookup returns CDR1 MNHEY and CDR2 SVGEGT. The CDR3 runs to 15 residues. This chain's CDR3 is CASSRELAVSYEQYV. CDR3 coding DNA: TGTGCCAGCAGTCGAGAATTGGCGGTCTCCTACGAGCAGTACGTC.

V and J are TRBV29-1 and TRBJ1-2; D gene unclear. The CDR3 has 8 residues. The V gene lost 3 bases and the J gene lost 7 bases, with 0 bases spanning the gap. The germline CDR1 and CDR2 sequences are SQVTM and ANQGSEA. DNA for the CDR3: TGCAGCGTTGATGGCTACACCTTC. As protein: CSVDGYTF.

This CDR3 is CASSWDRWEYEQYF. The CDR3 bases are TGTGCCAGCAGTTGGGACCGCTGGGAATACGAGCAGTACTTC. V gene TRBV2 combines with J gene TRBJ2-7; the D gene could be TRBD1 or TRBD2 (5 bases each). The V gene's germline CDR1 is SNHLY and CDR2 FYNNEI. The CDR3 sequence is 14 residues long. V shed 5 bases and J shed 4 bases, with 15 bases lying between them. Drawing the rest from reference TRBV2 and TRBJ2-7, the complete variable domain is EPEVTQTPSHQVTQMGQEVILRCVPISNHLYFYWYRQILGQKVEFLVSFYNNEISEKSEIFDDQFSVERPDGSNFTLKIRSTKLEDSAMYFCASSWDRWEYEQYFGPGTRLTVT.

CDR3 sequence (DNA): TGTGCCAGCAGTGAAGGGCGGCTTGGGCAGTTCTTC. This gives the protein CASSEGRLGQFF. This chain joins TRBV2 and TRBJ2-1; D not certain. V lost 1 base, J lost 12 bases, and 10 bases lay in between. The germline V gene encodes CDR1 SNHLY and CDR2 FYNNEI. The length of the CDR3 is 12 residues.

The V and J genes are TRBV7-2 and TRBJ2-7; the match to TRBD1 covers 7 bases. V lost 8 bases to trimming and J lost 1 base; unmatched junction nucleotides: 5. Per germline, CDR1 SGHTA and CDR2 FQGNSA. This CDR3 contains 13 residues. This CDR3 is CASSLDRSYEQYF. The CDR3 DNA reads TGTGCCAGCTCATTGGACAGGTCCTACGAGCAGTACTTC.

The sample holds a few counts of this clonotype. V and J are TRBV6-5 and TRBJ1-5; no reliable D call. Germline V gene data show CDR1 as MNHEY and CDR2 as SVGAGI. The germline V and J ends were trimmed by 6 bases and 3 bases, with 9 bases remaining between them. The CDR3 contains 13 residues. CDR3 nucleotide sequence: TGTGCCAGCAGCGACGGCCACAATCAGCCCCAGCATTTT. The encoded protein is CASSDGHNQPQHF.

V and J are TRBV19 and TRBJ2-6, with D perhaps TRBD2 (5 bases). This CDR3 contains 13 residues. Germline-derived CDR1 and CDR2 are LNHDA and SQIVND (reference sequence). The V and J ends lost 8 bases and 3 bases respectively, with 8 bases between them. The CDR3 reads CASRRDGANVLTF. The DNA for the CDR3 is TGTGCCAGTCGCCGGGATGGGGCCAACGTCCTGACTTTC.

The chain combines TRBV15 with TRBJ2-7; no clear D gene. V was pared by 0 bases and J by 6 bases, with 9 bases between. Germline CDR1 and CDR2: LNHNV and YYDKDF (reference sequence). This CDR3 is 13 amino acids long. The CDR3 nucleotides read TGTGCCACCAGCAGAGATTGGGGATTCGAGCAGTACTTC. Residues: CATSRDWGFEQYF.

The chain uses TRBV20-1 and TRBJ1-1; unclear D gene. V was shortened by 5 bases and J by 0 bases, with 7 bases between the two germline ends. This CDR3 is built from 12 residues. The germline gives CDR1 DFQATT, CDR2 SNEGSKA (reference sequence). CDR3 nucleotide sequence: TGCAGTGCTGGATATTTGAACACTGAAGCTTTCTTT. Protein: CSAGYLNTEAFF.

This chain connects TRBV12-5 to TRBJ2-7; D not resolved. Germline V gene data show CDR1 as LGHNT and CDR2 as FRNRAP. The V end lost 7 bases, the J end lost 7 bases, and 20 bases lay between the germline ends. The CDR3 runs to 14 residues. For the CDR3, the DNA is TGTGCTAGTGCCCGACCTGCGTCCATGGGGGAGCAGTACTTC. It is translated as CASARPASMGEQYF.

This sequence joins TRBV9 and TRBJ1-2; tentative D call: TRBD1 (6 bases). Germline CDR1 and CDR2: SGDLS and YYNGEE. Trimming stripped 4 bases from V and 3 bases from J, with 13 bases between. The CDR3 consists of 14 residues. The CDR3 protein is CASSLQTGHYGYTF. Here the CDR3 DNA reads TGTGCCAGCAGCTTGCAGACAGGACACTATGGCTACACCTTC.

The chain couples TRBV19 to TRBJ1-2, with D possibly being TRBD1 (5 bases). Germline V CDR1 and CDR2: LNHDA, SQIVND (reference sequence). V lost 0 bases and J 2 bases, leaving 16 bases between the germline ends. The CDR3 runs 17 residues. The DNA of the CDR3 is TGTGCCAGTAGTATAGATCATCGGCCAGGGAAGAACTATGGCTACACCTTC. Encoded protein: CASSIDHRPGKNYGYTF.

The CDR3 sequence is CAWSVGAQPQHF. The DNA of the CDR3 is TGTGCCTGGAGTGTTGGGGCTCAGCCCCAGCATTTT. The V call is TRBV30, the J call TRBJ1-5; possible D gene TRBD1, 5 bases. The germline V gene encodes CDR1 GTSNPN and CDR2 SVGIG (reference sequence). V dropped 0 bases and J dropped 6 bases, with 6 bases sitting between them. The CDR3 runs to 12 residues.

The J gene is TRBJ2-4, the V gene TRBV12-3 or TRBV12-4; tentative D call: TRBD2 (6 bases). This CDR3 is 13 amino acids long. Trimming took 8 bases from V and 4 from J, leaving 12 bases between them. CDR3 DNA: TGTGCCAGCGTGGAGGGTTCAAAAAACATTCAGTACTTC. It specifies CASVEGSKNIQYF.

CDR3 nucleotides: TGCGCCAGCAGCCCCGGAGGTTGGGATACGCAGTATTTT. As protein: CASSPGGWDTQYF. This chain links TRBV4-3 with TRBJ2-3, with TRBD2 as a possible D gene (5 bases). CDR3 size: 13 residues. The V and J ends lost 4 bases and 6 bases respectively, with 11 bases between them. Germline values: CDR1 LGHNA, CDR2 YSLEER.

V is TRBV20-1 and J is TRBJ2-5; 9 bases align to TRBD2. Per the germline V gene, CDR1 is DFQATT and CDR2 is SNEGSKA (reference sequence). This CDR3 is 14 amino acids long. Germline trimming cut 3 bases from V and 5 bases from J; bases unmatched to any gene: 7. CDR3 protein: CSASVAGAGETQYF. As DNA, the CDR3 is TGCAGTGCTAGTGTAGCGGGGGCCGGGGAGACCCAGTACTTC.